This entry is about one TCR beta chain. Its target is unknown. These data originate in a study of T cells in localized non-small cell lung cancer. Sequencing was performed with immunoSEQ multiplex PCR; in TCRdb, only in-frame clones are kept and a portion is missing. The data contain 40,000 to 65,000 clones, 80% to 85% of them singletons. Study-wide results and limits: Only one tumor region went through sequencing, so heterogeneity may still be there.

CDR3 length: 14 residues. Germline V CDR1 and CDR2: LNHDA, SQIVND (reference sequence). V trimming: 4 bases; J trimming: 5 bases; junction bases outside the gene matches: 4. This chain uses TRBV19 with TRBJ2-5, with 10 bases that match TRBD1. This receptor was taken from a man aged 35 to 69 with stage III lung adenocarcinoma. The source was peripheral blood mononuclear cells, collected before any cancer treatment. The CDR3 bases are TGTGCCAGTAGTAGACAGGGGGCGCGGGAGACCCAGTACTTC. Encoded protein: CASSRQGARETQYF.